The source of this T cell receptor beta chain is a study of shared clonotypes between healthy human individuals. Broader study findings: Naive subsets typically showed greater estimated richness than memory subsets. In contrast to clonotypes shared by all four donors, non-shared clonotypes had lower generation probabilities.

In the CD4+ fraction, cells were divided into CD45RA+ naive and CD45RA-negative memory subsets. Around 32,000 T cell genomes, or approximately 0.2 ug DNA, went into the sorted-subset replicate PCRs. Only in-frame clones appear in the TCRdb table, and some are missing; sequencing was by immunoSEQ multiplex PCR. Here the sample spans approximately 2,300,000 clones, less than 95% being singletons. This clone was seen once. Its specificity is unknown. Additional DNA sequences in this sample encode the identical CDR3. There are 14 residues in the CDR3. The ends were cut back, 4 bases at V and 0 bases at J, with 10 bases in the middle. Germline CDR1 and CDR2: SGHRS and YFSETQ.

The receptor was isolated from a man in his late teens or twenties in good health. Some clones in this sample may be carry-over from other donors' samples. The sequenced sample was naive CD4+ T cells from PBMCs. Documented subset: CD45RA+ positively selected. The V call is TRBV5-1, the J call TRBJ1-1; D ambiguous. The CDR3 here is CASSLLTLNTEAFF. The CDR3 DNA follows: TGCGCCAGCAGCCTATTAACCCTGAACACTGAAGCTTTCTTT.